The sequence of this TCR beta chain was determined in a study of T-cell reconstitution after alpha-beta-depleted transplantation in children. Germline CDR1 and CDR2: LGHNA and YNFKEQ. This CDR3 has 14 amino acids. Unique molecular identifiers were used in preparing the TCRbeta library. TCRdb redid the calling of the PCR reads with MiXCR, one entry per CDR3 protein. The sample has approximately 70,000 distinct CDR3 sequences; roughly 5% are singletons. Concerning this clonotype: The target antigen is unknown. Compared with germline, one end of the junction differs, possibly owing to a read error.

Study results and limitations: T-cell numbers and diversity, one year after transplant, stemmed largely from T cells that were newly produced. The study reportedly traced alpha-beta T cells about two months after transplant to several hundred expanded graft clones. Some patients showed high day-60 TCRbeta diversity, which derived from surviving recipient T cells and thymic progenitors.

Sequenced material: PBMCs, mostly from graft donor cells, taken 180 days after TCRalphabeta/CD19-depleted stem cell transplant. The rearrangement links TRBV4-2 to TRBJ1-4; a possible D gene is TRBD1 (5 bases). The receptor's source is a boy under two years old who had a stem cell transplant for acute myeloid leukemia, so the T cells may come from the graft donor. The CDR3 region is CAISPGLRGEKLFF. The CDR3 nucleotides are TGTGCCATCAGCCCGGGGCTCCGGGGGGAAAAACTGTTTTTT.